This entry concerns a single TCR beta chain. Its antigen is not identified. PCR involved 60 Vbeta and 13 Jbeta primers. This table comes from immunoSEQ multiplex PCR, and its TCRdb copy is limited to in-frame clones, with some not included. The sample contains roughly 98,000 clones, less than 65% of which appear only once. The source of the sample is a study of cytomegalovirus exposure and HLA in healthy donors. General observations from the study: Analyzed later, association rates of TCRs varied across HLA loci, with DRB1 most and HLA-C fewest. The authors enumerated over 150 TCR beta chains as linked to cytomegalovirus. Fewer N-insertions (relative to the roughly 610-donor mean) were reportedly seen in an Asian-associated ancestry cluster in a later analysis.

There are 14 residues in the CDR3. V shed 1 base and J shed 2 bases, with 7 bases lying between them. In germline, CDR1 is LGHNA, CDR2 YNFKEQ. The receptor was derived from a woman aged 25-40 years in good health and CMV-seropositive. This chain joins TRBV4-2 and TRBJ2-3; no reliable D call. Material: PBMCs. CDR3 protein: CASSQGTFTDTQYF. CDR3 DNA sequence: TGTGCCAGCAGCCAAGGTACTTTCACAGATACGCAGTATTTT.